This T cell receptor (beta chain) was identified during a study of T cell repertoires in cytomegalovirus infection. As for the study in general: Epitope selection comprised recently identified HLA-C-restricted CMV epitopes and well-studied HLA-B-restricted CMV epitopes. Public signatures in TCR beta pointed to CMV infection and matching HLA type. Overall study findings and caveats: CMV-specific TCR beta clonotypes restricted by HLA-C were the ones dominating the ex vivo response.

In its sample, this clonotype was seen many times. Its target is not known. TCRdb independently ran MiXCR on the reads; one entry per CDR3 protein. The sample gives hundreds of thousands of distinct CDR3 sequences, 30% to 40% of which show up once; about 18% is in the top ten. Germline V lookup: CDR1 MNHEY, CDR2 SMNVEV (reference sequence). The CDR3 spans 15 residues. With 5 bases clipped from V and 2 bases from J, the junction kept 3 bases outside the gene matches. This rearrangement joins TRBV27 to TRBJ1-5; the match to TRBD1 covers 10 bases. The sample here was cultured PBMCs, taken from culture after CMV antigen stimulation. The receptor was derived from a human donor in good health (CMV status not recorded). Some clones in this sample may be carry-over from other donors' samples. The CDR3 DNA reads as TGTGCCAGCAGTGCGGGGACAGGGGGCAATCAGCCCCAGCATTTT. Its translation is CASSAGTGGNQPQHF.